A single sample gave rise to the 17 T cell receptor beta chains below, sequenced in a study of blood T cell repertoires in COVID-19. Sequenced by immunoSEQ multiplex PCR; TCRdb stores in-frame clones only, minus some. Of tens of thousands of clones listed, about 81% are singletons. What was sequenced was peripheral blood. Receptor source: an elderly man with acute or convalescent COVID-19.

V and J are TRBV10-3 and TRBJ1-5, with a tentative D call TRBD1 (6 bases). In germline, CDR1 is ENHRY, CDR2 SYGVKD. This CDR3 spans 14 amino acids. V lost 4 bases to trimming and J lost 4 bases, with 11 bases between them. CDR3 sequence: CAISGVQGNQPQHF. CDR3 DNA sequence: TGTGCCATCAGTGGGGTACAGGGAAATCAGCCCCAGCATTTT.

J is TRBJ1-1 and V is TRBV18; D gene uncertain. This CDR3 spans 16 amino acids. Germline assignment: CDR1 KGHSH and CDR2 LQKENI. Trimming took off 1 base at V and 0 bases at J, with 12 bases between the two ends. The chain's CDR3 is CASSPLKREMNTEAFF. CDR3 DNA: TGTGCCAGCTCACCACTAAAAAGGGAGATGAACACTGAAGCTTTCTTT. Full variable domain (remainder filled in from reference TRBV18 and TRBJ1-1): NAGVMQNPRHLVRRRGQEARLRCSPMKGHSHVYWYRQLPEEGLKFMVYLQKENIIDESGMPKERFSAEFPKEGPSILRIQQVVRGDSAAYFCASSPLKREMNTEAFFGQGTRLTVV.

This sequence joins TRBV7-9 and TRBJ1-2; no definite D call. Germline CDR1 is SEHNR and CDR2 is FQNEAQ (reference sequence). Trimming removed 4 bases at V and 8 bases at J, with 14 bases between. The CDR3 sequence is 13 residues long. In nucleotides, the CDR3 is TGTGCCAGCAGCTCCCCCAACCTCGGGGGCTACACCTTC. This encodes CASSSPNLGGYTF.

V is TRBV24-1 and J is TRBJ1-5, with D perhaps matching TRBD1 (5 bases). V shed 12 bases and J shed 2 bases, with 10 bases lying between them. The CDR3 length is 12 residues. Germline lookup yields CDR1 KGHDR and CDR2 SFDVKD. The CDR3 DNA sequence: TGTGCCGTGGGGGGAGGCAATCAGCCCCAGCATTTT. Translating gives CAVGGGNQPQHF.

This clone was seen more than once but under ten times. This chain links TRBV3-1 (or the pseudogene TRBV3-2) with TRBJ2-1; 8 bases line up with TRBD2. Germline CDR1 and CDR2: LGHDT and YNNKEL (reference sequence). The CDR3 has 15 amino acids. V shed 0 bases and J 7 bases; nucleotides not matched to a gene: 5. CDR3 coding DNA: TGTGCCAGCAGCCAAGATATAGGGACTAGGAATGAGCAGTTCTTC. It translates to CASSQDIGTRNEQFF.

This sequence joins TRBV19 and TRBJ2-2; D gene unclear. Looked up from germline, CDR1 is LNHDA and CDR2 is SQIVND (reference sequence). The V end lost 11 bases, the J end lost 0 bases, and 10 bases lay between the germline ends. The CDR3 is 13 amino acids. CDR3 nucleotides: TGTGCCCTCTCTGGAGCGAACACCGGGGAGCTGTTTTTT. As protein: CALSGANTGELFF.

The chain carries TRBV7-2 and TRBJ2-7; TRBD2 agrees at 10 bases. The CDR3 is 15 residues long. From germline, CDR1 is SGHTA and CDR2 FQGNSA. The V segment lost 4 bases and the J segment 5 bases; nucleotides outside the gene matches: 8. CDR3 bases: TGTGCCAGCAGCTCCCCTAGCGGGAGTCTTAACGAGCAGTACTTC. It codes for CASSSPSGSLNEQYF.

The gene calls are TRBV2 and TRBJ1-2, with D hard to call. Trimming shortened V by 2 bases and J by 2 bases, and 12 bases separated the two germline ends. Germline CDR1 is SNHLY and CDR2 is FYNNEI. The CDR3 loop spans 15 amino acids. CDR3: CASSESSPLNYGYTF. CDR3 nucleotides: TGTGCCAGCAGTGAAAGCAGCCCACTAAACTATGGCTACACCTTC. Full variable domain (outside the CDR3, taken from reference TRBV2 and TRBJ1-2): EPEVTQTPSHQVTQMGQEVILRCVPISNHLYFYWYRQILGQKVEFLVSFYNNEISEKSEIFDDQFSVERPDGSNFTLKIRSTKLEDSAMYFCASSESSPLNYGYTFGSGTRLTVV.

The chain combines TRBV6-2 or TRBV6-3 with TRBJ2-1, with D perhaps TRBD1 (5 bases). CDR1 is MNHEY and CDR2 is SVGEGT in the germline V gene. CDR3 size: 15 residues. Trimming took off 2 bases at V and 4 bases at J, with 12 bases between the two ends. The CDR3 bases are TGTGCCAGCAGTTACGGGGCTATACCTTACAATGAGCAGTTCTTC. Amino acid sequence: CASSYGAIPYNEQFF.

This rearrangement joins TRBV18 to TRBJ1-5, with D perhaps matching TRBD1 (5 bases). The germline V gene has CDR1 KGHSH and CDR2 LQKENI. CDR3 length equals 15 residues. V was clipped by 2 bases and J by 0 bases, with 8 bases between them. The CDR3 bases are TGTGCCAGCTCACCAGGACACGGTAGCAATCAGCCCCAGCATTTT. Its protein is CASSPGHGSNQPQHF.

V gene TRBV11-2 combines with J gene TRBJ2-4, with D tentatively TRBD2 (7 bases). The CDR3 has 12 amino acids. Trimming stripped 8 bases from V and 7 bases from J, with 12 bases between. Germline CDR1 SGHAT, CDR2 FQNNGV. CDR3 loop: CASGGAGNIQYF. The DNA of the CDR3 is TGTGCCAGCGGGGGGGCCGGGAACATTCAGTACTTC.

The rearrangement links TRBV5-5 to TRBJ1-2; D ambiguous. V lost 0 bases to trimming and J lost 8 bases, with 11 bases between them. Germline V lookup: CDR1 SGHKS, CDR2 YYEKEE (reference sequence). CDR3 length: 13 amino acids. CDR3 sequence reads: CASSLEEGRGYTF. The DNA of the CDR3 is TGTGCCAGCAGCTTGGAAGAGGGTAGGGGCTACACCTTC.

The chain recombines TRBV9 with TRBJ2-3, with D uncertain. CDR1 SGDLS and CDR2 YYNGEE come from the germline V gene. Trimming pared 0 bases from V and 0 bases from J, leaving 8 bases between. The CDR3 consists of 15 residues. CDR3 in DNA: TGTGCCAGCAGCGTAGTCAGTGAAAGCACAGATACGCAGTATTTT. This encodes CASSVVSESTDTQYF.

The chain links TRBV27 to TRBJ1-5; D call uncertain. V was trimmed by 2 bases and J by 15 bases, leaving 17 bases between them. Germline CDR1 reads MNHEY; CDR2 reads SMNVEV (reference sequence). The CDR3 has 13 amino acids. The CDR3 DNA follows: TGTGCCAGCAGTTTAACCGCGGTGGATAGACGGCATTTT. This encodes CASSLTAVDRRHF.

This clone was seen a few times. This chain joins TRBV30 and TRBJ1-5; D is possibly TRBD1 (5 bases). The CDR3 sequence is 12 residues long. The V end lost 0 bases, the J end lost 15 bases, and 15 bases lay between the germline ends. Germline loops: CDR1 GTSNPN, CDR2 SVGIG (reference sequence). This CDR3 is CAWSVGAGVLHF. The CDR3 DNA reads TGTGCCTGGAGTGTAGGGGCAGGCGTACTGCATTTT.

V and J are TRBV14 and TRBJ2-3; 10 bases map to TRBD1. The CDR3 loop spans 16 amino acids. The J segment lost 5 bases and the V segment lost 4 bases, leaving 9 bases of the junction unmatched. Germline CDR1 SGHDN, CDR2 FVKESK. The CDR3 reads CASSLLTGGGRDTQYF. The DNA of the CDR3 is TGTGCCAGCAGCCTACTGACAGGGGGCGGGAGAGATACGCAGTATTTT.

The chain joins TRBV29-1 to TRBJ1-2; D gene ambiguous. V lost 8 bases to trimming and J lost 4 bases, with 17 bases between them. The CDR3 has 13 amino acids. CDR1 and CDR2 from the germline V gene are SQVTM and ANQGSEA. The CDR3, as DNA: TGCAGCAGCAGGTCCCCGGAGGCCTATGGCTACACCTTC. Protein product: CSSRSPEAYGYTF. Full variable domain (outside the CDR3, taken from reference TRBV29-1 and TRBJ1-2): SAVISQKPSRDICQRGTSLTIQCQVDSQVTMMFWYRQQPGQSLTLIATANQGSEATYESGFVIDKFPISRPNLTFSTLTVSNMSPEDSSIYLCSSRSPEAYGYTFGSGTRLTVV.